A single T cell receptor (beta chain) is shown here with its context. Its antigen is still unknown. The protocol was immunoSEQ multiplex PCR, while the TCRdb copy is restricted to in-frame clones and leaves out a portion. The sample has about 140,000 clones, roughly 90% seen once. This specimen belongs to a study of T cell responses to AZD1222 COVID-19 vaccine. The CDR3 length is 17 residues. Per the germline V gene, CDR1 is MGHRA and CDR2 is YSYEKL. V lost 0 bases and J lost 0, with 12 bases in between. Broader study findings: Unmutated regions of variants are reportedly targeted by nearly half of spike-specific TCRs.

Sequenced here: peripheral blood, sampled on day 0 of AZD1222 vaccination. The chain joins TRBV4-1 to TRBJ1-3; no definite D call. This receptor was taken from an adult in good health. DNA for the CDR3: TGCGCCAGCAGCCAAGAACGGCAGGATTACTCTGGAAACACCATATATTTT. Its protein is CASSQERQDYSGNTIYF.